This T cell receptor beta chain was sequenced in a study of cytomegalovirus exposure and HLA in healthy donors (TCRdb year 2017). In terms of the full investigation: An earlier analysis of approximately 640 of the donors reported more than 250 Gb of sequence data and 117 million unique TCR beta sequences from around 200 million T cells. A later genetic analysis took genome-wide SNP genotypes for 398 of the 666 donors and used that subset as a discovery cohort. On average, about 240,000 unique TCR beta nucleotide sequences were sequenced per donor among a few hundred genotyped donors of the cohort, with roughly 18% of those sequences being non-productive. Donor age, sex, ethnicity and CMV serostatus were compiled together with the repertoire data. Rather than using new phenotypic data, the later analysis identified candidate immune exposures from TCR beta sequences and from how often those sequences occurred across donors. A later analysis re-analyzed previously published TCR beta repertoires from 666 donors and added high-resolution HLA genotyping to study TCR occurrence patterns. The T cell repertoires of several hundred subjects were profiled by immunosequencing and related to cytomegalovirus serostatus. Four to six DR-DQ haplotypes were handled as single units for association and clustering, since linkage in the cohort was strong. All discovery cohort repertoires had been generated using a single sequencing platform. Typing coverage varied by locus: roughly 629-640 donors for A, B, C, DRB1 and DQB1; 522 for DQA1; about 600 for DPA1; about 450 for DPB1. Approximately 300 gigabases of sequencing data and about 92 million unique TCR sequences made up an early release that covered approximately 620 HLA-typed donors. In addition to the first cohort of approximately 670 subjects, a separate validation cohort of approximately 130 different subjects was used. Among the approximately 400 genotyped donors, approximately 82% belonged to the genetic ancestry cluster associated with self-reported Caucasian donors. An earlier analysis of approximately 630 of the donors applied high-throughput TCR beta sequencing to assess whether each TCR beta V gene segment acted as functional or pseudogenic. To predict cytomegalovirus infection status, the study brought together high-throughput TCR immunosequencing, statistical association of individual TCRs with disease status, and machine learning. The aim of the study was to test whether cataloging public T cell receptors could identify signatures of past pathogen exposure. Both class I and class II loci were covered by HLA typing, at four-digit resolution.

For this clone: Its antigen is still unknown. No base quality information exists; no much larger clone differs at one position.

Library generation was performed with the immunoSEQ multiplex PCR assay. A mixture of 60 forward primers for TCR Vbeta segments and 13 reverse primers for TCR Jbeta segments was used in the multiplex PCR. A multiplex PCR assay on genomic DNA amplified the CDR3 region of rearranged TCR beta genes. The amplified TCR beta libraries were sequenced on the Illumina HiSeq System as 87-base-pair reads. The authors' pipeline ran thus. Across the 500 to 700 repertoires, a later analysis counted approximately 75 million unique TCR beta chains, 9.5 million to 13 million of which were shared by at least two donors. Raw reads were error-corrected and collapsed into unique sequences by a nearest-neighbor algorithm in which closely related sequences were merged to remove PCR and sequencing errors. Alignment of CDR3 sequences to IMGT reference sequences was used to assign V, D and J gene segments. For a sequence to be retained, a match of at least six nucleotides to both a V gene segment and a J gene segment was required. Rearrangements were classified as productive when the CDR3 lacked stop codons and remained in frame with V and J, and all other rearrangements were classified as non-productive. CDR3 was defined by IMGT convention, running from the second conserved V-encoded cysteine to the conserved J-encoded phenylalanine. Sequences without an unambiguous match to a single V gene segment were excluded from the earlier analysis of about 630 of the donors. An earlier analysis of a few hundred of the donors classified V segments as functional when productive rearrangements were above 56.7% and as segregating when the standard deviation between donors was above 5%. A statistical classification framework was developed to diagnose cytomegalovirus status using the catalog of TCR beta chain sequences. V and J gene assignment, in a later analysis, came from comparing TCR nucleotide sequences with IMGT/GENE-DB human TR gene sequences. Using the TCRdist pipeline, a later analysis assigned CDR3 sequences along with most-parsimonious VDJ recombination scenarios. In a later analysis, every TCR beta chain was defined by the combination of its CDR3 amino acid sequence and its V-gene family, and reads without a unique V-gene family were dropped. In a later analysis, a few hundred highly shared, low-generation-probability nucleotide sequences were removed to address suspected cross-contamination and a sequencing artifact. For each public chain, a later analysis derived a clonal expansion index from normalized ranks of inferred template counts within each repertoire. In a later analysis, generation probabilities were computed with a VDJ recombination model fitted to out-of-frame rearrangements, and the resulting probabilities were checked against IGoR. In a later analysis, TCR-TCR, TCR-HLA and TCR-CMV co-occurrence was scored with hypergeometric tests, and a repertoire-size bias correction was applied to TCR pairs. To estimate false discovery rates, a later analysis permuted the HLA or CMV assignments 20 times. In a later analysis, co-occurring TCRs were grouped with DBSCAN, and TCRdist sequence similarity was added when clustering was performed within HLA-allele-positive subsets. Repertoires with fewer than 30,000 or more than 120,000 public chains were left out of co-occurrence clustering, as were a few repertoires with anomalous nucleotide sharing. TCRdb holds this immuneACCESS table with in-frame rearrangements only. Some clones are missing; in checked studies, unresolved V genes explain under half, and the rest has no known cause. Clone size and V and J calls were adopted from that table, with D and trimming inferred from the DNA. The sample table shows 90,000 to 120,000 clones, and around 76% are seen once. Clones ranked in the top ten supply 2% to 3% of the sample.

The full study reports these points: An earlier analysis of around 500 of the donors showed that most TCR beta V segments appeared in productive rearrangements either about 87% or about 30% of the time, which broadly matched IMGT annotations. In vitro tests confirmed that a few of the cytomegalovirus-associated TCR beta chains recognize cytomegalovirus antigens. Sequencing depth was assumed to be roughly uniform across donors in the presence/absence analyses, though that assumption may not hold. A later analysis found that most CMV-associated TCR beta chains appeared HLA-restricted, with HLA associations seemingly driven largely by CMV exposure. Most TCR sequences were observed very rarely across donors, whereas some public TCRs were present in many individuals. Because HLA typing was unavailable for some donors at each locus, only the typed subset was used in association tests. The 87-base-pair reads could not distinguish some IMGT-functional V segments, including TRBV6-2 and TRBV6-3, so those segments were excluded. In the study, around 150 TCR beta chains were listed as associated with cytomegalovirus. Compared with the 666-donor mean, donors in an Asian-associated ancestry cluster had fewer N-insertions in productive TCRs, according to a later genetic analysis. In a later analysis, HLA-associated TCR beta chains were found to be more clonally expanded and to have lower generation probabilities than equally common non-associated chains. V-gene and J-gene trimming of TCR beta chains was associated with a missense DCLRE1C variant in a later genetic analysis, and the association was replicated in an independent cohort. In this cohort, only TCR beta chains were sequenced, and detectable features were limited by the absence of alpha or paired-chain data. Immune exposure information for the cohort was limited to CMV serostatus. Assigning TCR associations to individual alleles was difficult when HLA alleles, especially DR and DQ, strongly co-occurred. In a later analysis, the rate of TCR association differed among HLA loci, with DRB1 alleles having the most associated TCRs and HLA-C alleles having the fewest. Correlated functional status among segregating V segments might be attributable to linkage disequilibrium, but an unknown experimental factor could not be ruled out. Cytomegalovirus status was reported to be diagnosed by the classifier with high specificity and sensitivity in both the original and validation cohorts. At a false discovery rate of 0.05, a later analysis linked roughly 17,000 TCR beta sequences to specific HLA alleles. According to the authors, the approach could potentially be generalized to other disease states and immunological phenotypes. A cluster of highly shared sequence variants was judged likely to be a technical artifact of the sequencing pipeline. Fewer than 20 rarely observed V segments, including chromosome 9 orphons, were excluded from the earlier analysis of some 590 of the donors because counts were too low. A further reported finding was that TCR beta sequences accurately predicted the HLA-A and HLA-B alleles for most subjects in the first cohort. According to a later analysis, parvovirus B19, influenza, CMV and Epstein-Barr virus appeared linked to several top co-occurrence clusters.

The cysteine opens and the phenylalanine closes a CDR3 of 15 amino acids. Just the 45-base CDR3 DNA is kept, in frame starting at base 1. CDR1 and CDR2 were assigned from the germline V gene as SQVTM and ANQGSEA. Relative to germline, V is missing 0 bases and J is missing 12 bases, with 12 bases of the junction outside any gene match. The cohort consisted of 650 to 700 healthy bone marrow donors. Cohort members were all nominally healthy when sampled, although unrecorded immune exposures were likely present. The donor was CMV seropositive and was included in the group of around 300 seropositive cohort members. A peripheral blood sample was provided by each donor, and peripheral blood mononuclear cells were used for TCR beta sequencing. The Qiagen DNeasy Blood Extraction Kit was used to extract genomic DNA from the blood cell samples.

The receptor's source is a man aged 25 to 45 in good health and CMV-seropositive. Specimen: PBMCs. This chain is built from TRBV29-1 and TRBJ1-1; 11 bases in the junction line up with TRBD1. The CDR3 region reads CSVEDPGTGGGRTFF. Here is the DNA: TGCAGCGTTGAAGATCCAGGGACAGGGGGTGGGAGAACTTTCTTT.